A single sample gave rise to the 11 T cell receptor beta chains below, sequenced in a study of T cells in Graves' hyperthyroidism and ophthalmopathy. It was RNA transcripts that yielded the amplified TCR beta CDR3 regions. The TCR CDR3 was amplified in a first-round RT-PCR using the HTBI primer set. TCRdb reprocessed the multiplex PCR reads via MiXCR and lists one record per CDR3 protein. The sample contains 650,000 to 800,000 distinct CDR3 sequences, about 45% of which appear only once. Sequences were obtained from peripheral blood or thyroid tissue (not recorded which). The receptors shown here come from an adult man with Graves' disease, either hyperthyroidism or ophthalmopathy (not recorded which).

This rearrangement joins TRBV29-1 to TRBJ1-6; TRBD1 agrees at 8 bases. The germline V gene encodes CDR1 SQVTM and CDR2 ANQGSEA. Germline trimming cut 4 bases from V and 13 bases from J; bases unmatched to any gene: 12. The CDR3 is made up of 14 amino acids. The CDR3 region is CSVAGAGGNQPLHF. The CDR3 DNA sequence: TGCAGCGTTGCGGGGGCAGGGGGCAATCAGCCCCTCCACTTT.

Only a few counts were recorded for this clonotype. The CDR3 reads CASTVWPADEKLFF. In DNA, the CDR3 is TGTGCCAGCACAGTCTGGCCGGCGGATGAAAAACTGTTTTTT. This rearrangement joins TRBV12-3 or TRBV12-4 to TRBJ1-4; D gene unclear. Trimming took 7 bases from V and 6 from J, leaving 15 bases between them. The CDR3 runs to 14 residues.

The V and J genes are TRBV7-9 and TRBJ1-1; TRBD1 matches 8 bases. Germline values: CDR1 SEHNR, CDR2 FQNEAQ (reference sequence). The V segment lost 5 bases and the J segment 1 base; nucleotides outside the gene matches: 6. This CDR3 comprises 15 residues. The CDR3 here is CASSRTGTGNTEAFF. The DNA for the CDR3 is TGTGCCAGCAGCCGTACCGGGACAGGGAACACTGAAGCTTTCTTT.

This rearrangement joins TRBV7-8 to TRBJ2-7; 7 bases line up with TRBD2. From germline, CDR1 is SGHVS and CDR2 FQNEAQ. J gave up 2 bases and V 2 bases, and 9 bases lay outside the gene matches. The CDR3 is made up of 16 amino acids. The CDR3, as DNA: TGTGCCAGCAGCTTACTTCGGGGGAGGGCCGCCTACGAGCAGTACTTC. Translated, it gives CASSLLRGRAAYEQYF.

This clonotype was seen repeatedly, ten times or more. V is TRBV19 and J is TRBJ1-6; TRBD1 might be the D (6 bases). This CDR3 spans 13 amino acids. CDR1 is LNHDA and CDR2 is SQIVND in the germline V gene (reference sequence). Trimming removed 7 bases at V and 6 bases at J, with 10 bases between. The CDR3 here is CASTQGLNSPLHF. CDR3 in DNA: TGTGCCAGTACCCAGGGGCTTAATTCACCCCTCCACTTT.

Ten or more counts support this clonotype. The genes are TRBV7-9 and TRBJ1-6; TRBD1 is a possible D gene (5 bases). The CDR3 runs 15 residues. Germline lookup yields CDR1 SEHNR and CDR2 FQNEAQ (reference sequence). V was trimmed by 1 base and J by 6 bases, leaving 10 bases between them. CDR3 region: CASSLDGGSNSPLHF. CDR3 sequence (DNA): TGTGCCAGCAGCTTAGATGGGGGAAGTAATTCACCCCTCCACTTT.

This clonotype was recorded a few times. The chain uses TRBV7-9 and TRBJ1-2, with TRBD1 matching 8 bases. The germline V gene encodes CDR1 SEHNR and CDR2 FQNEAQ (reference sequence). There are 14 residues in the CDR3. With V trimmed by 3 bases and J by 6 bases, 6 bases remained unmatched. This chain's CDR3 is CASSLAGDRHGYTF. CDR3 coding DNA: TGTGCCAGCAGCTTGGCGGGGGACAGGCATGGCTACACCTTC. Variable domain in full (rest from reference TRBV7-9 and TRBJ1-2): DTGVSQNPRHKITKRGQNVTFRCDPISEHNRLYWYRQTLGQGPEFLTYFQNEAQLEKSRLLSDRFSAERPKGSFSTLEIQRTEQGDSAMYLCASSLAGDRHGYTFGSGTRLTVV.

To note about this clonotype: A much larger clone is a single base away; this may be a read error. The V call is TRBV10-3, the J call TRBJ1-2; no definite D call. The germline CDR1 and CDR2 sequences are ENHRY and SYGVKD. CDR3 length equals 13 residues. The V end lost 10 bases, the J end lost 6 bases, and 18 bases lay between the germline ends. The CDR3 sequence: CASNACQGHGYTF. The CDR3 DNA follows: TGTGCCAGCAACGCATGTCAAGGCCATGGCTACACCTTC.

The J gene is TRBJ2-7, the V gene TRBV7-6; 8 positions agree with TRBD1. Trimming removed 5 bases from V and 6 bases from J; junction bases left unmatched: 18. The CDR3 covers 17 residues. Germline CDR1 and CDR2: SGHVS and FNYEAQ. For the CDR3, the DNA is TGTGCCAGCAGCCATCATCCGGGGACAGGCTACGCGGGCGAGCAGTACTTC. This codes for CASSHHPGTGYAGEQYF.

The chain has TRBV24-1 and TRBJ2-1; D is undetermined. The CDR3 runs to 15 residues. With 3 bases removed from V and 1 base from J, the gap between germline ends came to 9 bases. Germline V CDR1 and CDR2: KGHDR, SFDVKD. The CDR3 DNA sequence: TGTGCCACCAGTGATCGGACGGGTTCCTACAATGAGCAGTTCTTC. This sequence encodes CATSDRTGSYNEQFF.

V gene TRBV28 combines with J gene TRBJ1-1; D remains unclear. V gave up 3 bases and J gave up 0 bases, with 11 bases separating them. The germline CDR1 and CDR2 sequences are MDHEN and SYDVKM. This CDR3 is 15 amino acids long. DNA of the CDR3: TGTGCCAGCAGTTTTGTGGATACTATGAACACTGAAGCTTTCTTT. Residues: CASSFVDTMNTEAFF.